The entry below describes one T cell receptor beta chain. Its target is not known. Sequenced by immunoSEQ multiplex PCR; TCRdb stores in-frame clones only, minus some. The table has roughly 2.4 million clones, approximately 94% seen once. This sample is part of a study of shared clonotypes between healthy human individuals. Study-level information: Plates per donor: three CD4 naive, three CD4 memory, two CD8 naive, one CD8 memory.

There were only Caucasian adults among the donors, and all lived in Nashville, Tennessee. CDR3 length: 11 amino acids. Germline V lookup: CDR1 GTSNPN, CDR2 SVGIG (reference sequence). Trimming took off 0 bases at V and 9 bases at J, with 9 bases between the two ends. Study results and caveats: Relative to clonotypes present in all four donors, those not shared had lower generation probabilities.

The rearrangement joins TRBV30 to TRBJ2-7; tentatively, D is TRBD1 (6 bases). The receptor comes from a young man in good health. Input material: naive CD4+ T cells sorted from blood. Documented subset: CD45RA+ positively selected. CDR3 DNA sequence: TGTGCCTGGAGTGTACAGGGTAGGCAGTACTTC. Its translation is CAWSVQGRQYF.